This TCR beta chain was identified in a study of T cells after yellow fever vaccination. It was through 5'RACE template switching that TCR cDNA was made, with a universal primer site and UMIs added. Each CDR3 protein gets one entry after TCRdb re-called the 5' RACE reads with MiXCR. The data hold a few hundred thousand distinct CDR3 sequences, with about 19% observed a single time. This clonotype is deemed medium-sized. The target antigen is unknown. A junction boundary mismatches the germline segment, possibly from a read error. Study-wide findings and caveats: Abundant bulk-derived clonotypes could contaminate FACS-sorted repertoires.

Germline V CDR1 and CDR2: SGHRS, YFSETQ. The CDR3 spans 14 residues. The sequence was collected from a man between 18 and 35 years old who received the YFV17D yellow fever vaccine. J is TRBJ1-5 and V is TRBV5-1, with D unresolved. The sequencing used PBMCs, collected before the yellow fever booster vaccination. The CDR3 sequence: CASSLDGGNQPQHF. The CDR3 DNA reads TGTGCCAGCAGCTTAGATGGCGGGAATCAGCCCCAGCATTTT.